Given below is one T cell receptor (beta chain) in context. The antigen is undetermined. The data were taken from a study of monozygotic twins with inflammatory bowel disease. Study results and caveats: The co-twins with IBD showed lower TCRbeta diversity (inverse Simpson) than their healthy siblings. Sharing of clonotypes with others was lower in IBD patients than in healthy twins, and this was especially so with disease activity.

The authors ran two nested PCRs of around 15 and 9 cycles on TCRalpha and TCRbeta cDNA. TCRdb reprocessed the 5' RACE reads and stores each CDR3 protein as one record, lacking DNA. The sample totals about 160,000 distinct CDR3 sequences; its top ten clones hold 2.4%. Whole blood, unsorted for T cells, was the source of total RNA. This clonotype was sampled from a human donor with ulcerative colitis or Crohn's disease, or a healthy co-twin of an affected twin (not recorded which). What was sequenced was blood.

CDR3 loop: CASSHARGKREKLFF. The rearrangement joins TRBV7-8 to TRBJ1-4; TCRdb picks TRBD1, but there is no DNA to check that call. The V gene's germline CDR1 is SGHVS and CDR2 FQNEAQ. The CDR3 length is 15 residues.